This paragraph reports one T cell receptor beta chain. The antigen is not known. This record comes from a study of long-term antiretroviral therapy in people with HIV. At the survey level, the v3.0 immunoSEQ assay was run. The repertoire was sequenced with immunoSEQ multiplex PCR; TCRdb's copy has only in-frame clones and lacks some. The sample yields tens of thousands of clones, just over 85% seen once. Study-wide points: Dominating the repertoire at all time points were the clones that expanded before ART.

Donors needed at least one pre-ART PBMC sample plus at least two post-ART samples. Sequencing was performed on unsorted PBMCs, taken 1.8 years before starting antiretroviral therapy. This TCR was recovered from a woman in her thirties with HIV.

CDR3 region: CASSPGTGGSTDTQYF. CDR3 sequence (DNA): TGCGCCAGCAGCCCAGGGACAGGGGGGTCCACAGATACGCAGTATTTT. J is TRBJ2-3 and V is TRBV5-1; 11 nucleotides match TRBD1. This CDR3 is 16 amino acids long. The V gene's germline CDR1 is SGHRS and CDR2 YFSETQ. The V segment lost 4 bases and the J segment 2 bases; nucleotides outside the gene matches: 6.